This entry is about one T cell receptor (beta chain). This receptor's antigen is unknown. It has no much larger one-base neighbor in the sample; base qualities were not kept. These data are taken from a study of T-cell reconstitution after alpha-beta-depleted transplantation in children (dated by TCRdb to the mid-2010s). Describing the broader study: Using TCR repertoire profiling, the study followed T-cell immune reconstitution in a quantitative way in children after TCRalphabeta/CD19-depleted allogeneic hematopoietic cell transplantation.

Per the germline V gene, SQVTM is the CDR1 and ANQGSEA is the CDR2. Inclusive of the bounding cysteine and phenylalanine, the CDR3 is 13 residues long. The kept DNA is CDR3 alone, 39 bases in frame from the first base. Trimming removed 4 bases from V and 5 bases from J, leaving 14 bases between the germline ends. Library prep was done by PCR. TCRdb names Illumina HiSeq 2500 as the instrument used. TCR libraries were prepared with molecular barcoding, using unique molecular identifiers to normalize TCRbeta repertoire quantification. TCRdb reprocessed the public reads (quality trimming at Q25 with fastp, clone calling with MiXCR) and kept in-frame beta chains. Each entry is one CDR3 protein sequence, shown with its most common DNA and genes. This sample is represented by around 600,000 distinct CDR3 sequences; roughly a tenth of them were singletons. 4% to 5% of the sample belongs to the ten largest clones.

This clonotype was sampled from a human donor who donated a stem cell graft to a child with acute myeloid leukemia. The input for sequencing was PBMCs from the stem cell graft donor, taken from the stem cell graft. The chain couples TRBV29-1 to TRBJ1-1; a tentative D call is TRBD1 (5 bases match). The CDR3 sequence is CSVGGDWETEAFF. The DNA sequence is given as TGCAGCGTTGGGGGGGACTGGGAGACTGAAGCTTTCTTT. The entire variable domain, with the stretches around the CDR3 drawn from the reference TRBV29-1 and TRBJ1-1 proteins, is SAVISQKPSRDICQRGTSLTIQCQVDSQVTMMFWYRQQPGQSLTLIATANQGSEATYESGFVIDKFPISRPNLTFSTLTVSNMSPEDSSIYLCSVGGDWETEAFFGQGTRLTVV.